This is a list of T cell receptor beta chains from one sample in a study of blood T cell repertoires in COVID-19. Method: immunoSEQ multiplex PCR; TCRdb's copy keeps in-frame clones and lacks some. The profile shows a few hundred thousand clones, around 89% of them singletons. The sequenced sample consisted of PBMCs or T cells enriched from blood (not recorded which). The receptors derive from a young man who had recovered from COVID-19. Both conserved end residues are part of each CDR3. The D gene is left open where the match is weak.

>TRBJ2-5|TRBV24-1|-
CATSATGQIQETQYF
TGTGCCACCAGTGCCACCGGACAGATTCAAGAGACCCAGTACTTC
>TRBJ2-7|TRBV6-5|-
CASSYRDNYEQYF
TGTGCCAGCAGTTACCGGGACAACTACGAGCAGTACTTC
>TRBJ1-5|TRBV4-1|-
CASSQEGPGMPQHF
TGCGCCAGCAGCCAAGAGGGGCCAGGGATGCCCCAGCATTTT
>TRBJ2-2|TRBV28|-
CASSLATGELFF
TGTGCCAGCAGTTTGGCCACCGGGGAGCTGTTTTTT
>TRBJ1-4|TRBV3-1/TRBV3-2|-
CASSRNPRSSFGAGWGEKLFF
TGTGCCAGCAGCCGAAACCCCCGGTCATCTTTTGGGGCAGGGTGGGGCGAAAAACTGTTTTTT
>TRBJ1-3|TRBV15|-
CATSSRQVSGNTIYF
TGTGCCACCAGCTCCCGACAGGTCTCTGGAAACACCATATATTTT
>TRBJ1-1|TRBV27|-
CASRTTGTEAFF
TGTGCCAGCCGGACAACTGGGACTGAAGCTTTCTTT
>TRBJ1-1|TRBV28|-
CASSSWTDNTEAFF
TGTGCCAGCAGTTCGTGGACAGACAACACTGAAGCTTTCTTT
>TRBJ2-2|TRBV2|-
CASRVTGNTGELFF
TGTGCCAGCAGGGTGACAGGGAACACCGGGGAGCTGTTTTTT
>TRBJ2-7|TRBV2|TRBD2
CASSVGLAYEQYF
TGTGCCAGTTCGGTTGGACTAGCCTACGAGCAGTACTTC